These 29 T cell receptor beta chains originate from one sample sequenced in a study of tumor-infiltrating lymphocytes in primary liver carcinoma. Extraction of RNA together with DNA used about 17-31 mg of unsorted bulk tissue. Researchers generated TCR beta cDNA from about 500 ng of total RNA, relying on a constant-region primer. ARM-PCR, slightly modified, supplied the TCR beta libraries through three nested multiplex PCR rounds. TRBV1-TRBV30 forward and Cbeta reverse primers drove the first two roughly 10-cycle rounds. TCRdb itself ran the multiplex PCR reads through MiXCR, one entry per CDR3 protein. The sample contains about 78,000 distinct CDR3 sequences, more than 60% of which appear only once. The sequenced sample was liver tumor tissue from sampling region 4. Subset reported: tumor region T4, right-lateral pole. The source of these receptors is a man aged 35 to 55 with primary liver carcinoma and hepatitis B virus infection.

This clonotype was counted ten times or more. The chain joins TRBV29-1 to TRBJ2-3; TRBD2 matches 13 bases. Germline V gene sequence: CDR1 SQVTM, CDR2 ANQGSEA. The CDR3 has 15 residues. V was pared by 6 bases and J by 6 bases, with 9 bases of the junction left unmatched. CDR3 DNA sequence: TGCAGCGTCCGAAGGACTAGCGGGAGAATGGATACGCAGTATTTT. This translates into CSVRRTSGRMDTQYF.

Concerning this clonotype itself: Because it lacks the conserved phenylalanine or tryptophan at the end, this CDR3 is likely a read error. The genes are TRBV6-5 and TRBJ2-7, with 8 bases lining up with TRBD2. The CDR3 contains 14 residues. The germline V gene has CDR1 MNHEY and CDR2 SVGAGI. V lost 11 bases, J lost 3 bases, and 12 bases stayed unmatched. The CDR3 sequence is CASRPEGLDYEQYL. CDR3 DNA sequence: TGTGCCTCCAGGCCAGAGGGACTAGACTACGAGCAGTACTTG.

The gene calls are TRBV5-4 and TRBJ2-1; unclear D gene. This CDR3 spans 15 amino acids. Germline CDR1 reads SGHNT; CDR2 reads YYREEE (reference sequence). V gave up 7 bases and J gave up 3 bases, with 17 bases separating them. The DNA of the CDR3 is TGTGCCAGCGGTCCATGCTCGGCAGGCTACAATGAGCAGTTCTTC. Amino acids: CASGPCSAGYNEQFF.

In the case of this clonotype: Compared with germline, one end of the junction differs, possibly owing to a read error. This chain connects TRBV6-1 to TRBJ2-1; 7 nucleotides align to TRBD2. The CDR3 has 17 residues. Germline CDR1 reads MNHNS; CDR2 reads SASEGT. CDR3 DNA sequence: TGCGTCAGCAGTGGGGGGTCGTGGGGGGGAGAGGTGAATGAGCAGTTCTTC. This gives the protein CVSSGGSWGGEVNEQFF.

The V and J genes are TRBV7-9 and TRBJ2-7; 9 nucleotides match TRBD1. Trimming at V came to 4 bases and at J to 0 bases, leaving 10 bases not matched to a gene. The length of the CDR3 is 17 residues. CDR1 and CDR2 from the germline V gene are SEHNR and FQNEAQ (reference sequence). The CDR3 spells CASSSSGTGRLSYEQYF. CDR3 bases: TGTGCCAGCAGCTCTTCCGGGACAGGGAGACTCTCCTACGAGCAGTACTTC.

The V gene is TRBV12-5, the J gene TRBJ1-1, with D perhaps matching TRBD1 (6 bases). V lost 8 bases, J lost 8 bases, and 27 bases lay in between. This CDR3 comprises 16 residues. Germline values: CDR1 LGHNT, CDR2 FRNRAP. For the CDR3, the DNA is TGTGCTAGTCCCATCCCGGACAGCAGAAAAGGATCCGAAGCTTTCTTT. Its protein product is CASPIPDSRKGSEAFF.

With respect to this clonotype: It may be a read error: a sequence one base away is much more abundant. The CDR3 protein is CASNLTGGGTGELFF. The CDR3 coding sequence is TGTGCCAGCAATTTGACAGGGGGCGGCACCGGGGAGCTGTTTTTT. This chain joins TRBV28 and TRBJ2-2, with 10 nucleotides matching TRBD1. The CDR3 has 15 amino acids. Germline V gene sequence: CDR1 MDHEN, CDR2 SYDVKM. The trim removed 7 bases at V and 4 bases at J, leaving 6 bases unmatched.

The V call is TRBV11-2, the J call TRBJ1-4, with D perhaps matching TRBD1 (6 bases). Looked up from germline, CDR1 is SGHAT and CDR2 is FQNNGV. CDR3 size: 14 residues. Trimming took off 5 bases at V and 8 bases at J, with 15 bases between the two ends. As DNA, the CDR3 is TGTGCCAGCAGCATTGGGGGCCACGACGAAAAACTGTTTTTT. This gives the protein CASSIGGHDEKLFF.

With respect to this clonotype: The junction departs from germline at one end; a sequencing error may be responsible. The chain recombines TRBV11-2 with TRBJ2-2; 11 nucleotides line up with TRBD2. CDR3 length: 17 residues. The germline V gene has CDR1 SGHAT and CDR2 FQNNGV. The CDR3 sequence: CISSAGLAVSPAGELFF. CDR3 nucleotides: TGTATCAGCAGCGCGGGACTAGCGGTCTCCCCGGCCGGGGAGCTGTTCTTT.

This clonotype was seen a few times. Germline is not matched at one junction end, which may reflect a read error. V is TRBV28 and J is TRBJ2-6; D remains unclear. The V gene's germline CDR1 is MDHEN and CDR2 SYDVKM. The CDR3 is made up of 14 amino acids. The CDR3 spells CARSLGSGANVLTF. The CDR3 DNA follows: TGTGCCAGAAGTTTGGGATCTGGGGCCAACGTCCTGACTTTC.

The rearrangement uses TRBV15 and TRBJ2-7; perhaps TRBD2 as D (6 bases). Germline-derived CDR1 and CDR2 are LNHNV and YYDKDF (reference sequence). V was cut by 0 bases and J by 5 bases, with 11 bases left in between. The CDR3 extends over 14 amino acids. The CDR3 here is CATSRDSGPNEQYF. Here the CDR3 DNA reads TGTGCCACCAGCAGAGATAGCGGTCCAAACGAGCAGTACTTC.

Only a few counts were recorded for this clonotype. One junction end does not reproduce the germline sequence, and a read error may be involved. This CDR3 is CASSALEGGPNTGELFF. CDR3 DNA: TGTGCCAGCAGTGCGTTAGAGGGAGGGCCGAACACCGGGGAGCTATTTTTT. This chain links TRBV6-1 with TRBJ2-2; 7 bases fit TRBD2. The CDR3 sequence is 17 residues long. Germline CDR1 is MNHNS and CDR2 is SASEGT.

This clonotype came up a few times. A much larger clone lies one base from this, so it may be a read error. This chain joins TRBV5-5 and TRBJ1-2; 11 nucleotides line up with TRBD1. CDR3 size: 14 residues. The germline V gene encodes CDR1 SGHKS and CDR2 YYEKEE (reference sequence). The CDR3 bases are TGTGCCAGCAGCTTATCCGGGACAGGGGGTGGCTACGCCTTC. Its translation: CASSLSGTGGGYAF.

V gene TRBV5-6 combines with J gene TRBJ1-3; no definite D call. Germline lookup yields CDR1 SGHDT and CDR2 YYEEEE. The CDR3 loop spans 13 amino acids. Trimming removed 4 bases from V and 3 bases from J, with 8 bases in between. The CDR3 nucleotides read TGTGCCAGCAGCCTCGTCCTTGGAAACACCATATATTTT. Amino acid sequence: CASSLVLGNTIYF.

Concerning this clonotype itself: The junction departs from the called germline gene at one end, perhaps through a read error. The chain recombines TRBV7-3 with TRBJ1-1; D may be TRBD1 (6 bases). Germline V lookup: CDR1 SGHTA, CDR2 FQGTGA. This CDR3 region has 16 residues. DNA of the CDR3: TGTGCCAACAGCTTAACGGGGAGGGGGTCGGGCACTGAAGCTTTCTTT. It codes for CANSLTGRGSGTEAFF.

A word on this clonotype: The junction differs from germline at one of its ends, possibly a read error. This chain joins TRBV11-2 and TRBJ2-5; D call uncertain. The CDR3 is 16 residues long. The germline V gene has CDR1 SGHAT and CDR2 FQNNGV. The CDR3 loop is CANRSRNSVHQGTQYF. The CDR3 DNA reads TGTGCCAACAGATCCCGGAACTCGGTCCACCAAGGGACCCAGTACTTC.

About this clonotype itself: Sequence at one end of the junction differs from germline and may be a read error. CDR3 sequence reads: CASHRTSGGESEQFF. CDR3 bases: TGTGCCAGCCACAGGACTAGCGGAGGGGAATCGGAGCAATTCTTC. The chain links TRBV2 to TRBJ2-1; TRBD2 matches 10 bases. From germline, CDR1 is SNHLY and CDR2 FYNNEI. The CDR3 extends over 15 amino acids.

With respect to this clonotype: At one end, the junction sequence differs from germline, possibly due to a read error. This chain joins TRBV12-3 or TRBV12-4 and TRBJ2-4; D might be TRBD2 (7 bases). The CDR3 consists of 14 residues. CDR3 amino acids: CPSSLQGEGDIQYF. DNA for the CDR3: TGTCCCAGCAGTTTACAAGGGGAGGGGGACATTCAGTACTTC.

A note on this clonotype: One end of the junction does not line up with germline, which may come from a read error. The chain recombines TRBV10-2 with TRBJ1-2; no definite D call. The CDR3 covers 13 residues. Germline-derived CDR1 and CDR2 are WSHSY and SAAADI. The chain's CDR3 is CAGSEGVPYGYTF. In nucleotides, the CDR3 is TGCGCCGGCAGTGAGGGAGTTCCGTATGGCTACACCTTT.

The rearrangement links TRBV24-1 to TRBJ2-5, with D tentatively TRBD1 (5 bases). The CDR3 is 15 residues long. Germline values: CDR1 KGHDR, CDR2 SFDVKD. Trimming pared 9 bases from V and 4 bases from J, leaving 20 bases between. CDR3 sequence reads: CATGEGANLRETQYF. The CDR3 DNA sequence: TGTGCCACCGGCGAAGGGGCTAATCTTCGAGAGACCCAGTACTTC.

In regard to this clonotype: The junction shows a germline mismatch at one end, possibly a read error. The chain carries TRBV29-1 and TRBJ2-4; 7 bases map to TRBD1. The CDR3 consists of 13 residues. Germline values: CDR1 SQVTM, CDR2 ANQGSEA. CDR3 in DNA: TGCAGAGTTCTCGGGACAGCCAAGAACATTCAGTACTTC. It is translated as CRVLGTAKNIQYF.

In regard to this clonotype: A clone one base away is much larger, so this may be a read error. The V gene is TRBV28, the J gene TRBJ1-4, with D possibly matching TRBD1 (6 bases). V lost 3 bases to trimming and J lost 4 bases, with 15 bases between them. Looked up from germline, CDR1 is MDHEN and CDR2 is SYDVKM. The CDR3 runs 16 residues. In DNA, the CDR3 is TGTGCCAGCAGTTTCCCCAGGGGTTCTAATAATGAAAAACTGTTTTTT. Translating it yields CASSFPRGSNNEKLFF.

This clonotype was picked up a small number of times. Given a much more abundant clone one base away, this may be a read error. J is TRBJ2-2 and V is TRBV29-1, with D unclear. Germline CDR1 and CDR2: SQVTM and ANQGSEA. CDR3 length equals 16 residues. CDR3 nucleotide sequence: TGCAGCATTGAAACTTCTCCTTTTAGGTCCACCGGGGAGCTGTTTTTT. The encoded protein is CSIETSPFRSTGELFF.

As regards this clonotype: This clone may be a read error of a much larger clone one base away. The genes are TRBV7-9 and TRBJ2-1; 16 nucleotides match TRBD2. This CDR3 contains 19 residues. The V gene's germline CDR1 is SEHNR and CDR2 FQNEAQ (reference sequence). Here the CDR3 DNA reads TGTGCCTGCAGCACGATGGGACTAGCGGGAGGGCCGGTGTTGAATGAGCAGTTCTTC. This encodes CACSTMGLAGGPVLNEQFF.

In regard to this clonotype: The junction differs from germline at one of its ends, possibly a read error. The V gene is TRBV6-5, the J gene TRBJ1-6; the match to TRBD1 covers 8 bases. Germline assignment: CDR1 MNHEY and CDR2 SVGAGI. The CDR3 totals 15 residues. The DNA of the CDR3 is TGTGCCAGCGGTTTGACAGGGGATCCTAATTCACTCCTCCACTTT. It specifies CASGLTGDPNSLLHF.

Concerning this clonotype itself: Mismatch with germline at one junction end may stem from a read error. This chain joins TRBV29-1 and TRBJ2-1, with 9 bases fitting TRBD1. Germline-derived CDR1 and CDR2 are SQVTM and ANQGSEA. This CDR3 has 15 residues. The CDR3 nucleotides are TGCAGCGCACCTAGGGACAGGGATAGATACAATGAGCAGCTCTTC. It codes for CSAPRDRDRYNEQLF.

With respect to this clonotype: A junction end diverges from the germline sequence, so it may reflect a read error. The chain combines TRBV12-3 or TRBV12-4 with TRBJ2-1, with D tentatively TRBD2 (5 bases). This CDR3 is 15 amino acids long. DNA for the CDR3: TGTGCCAGCAGTTTGAGGGTTGAGTCCTACAATGAGCAGTTGTTC. The encoded protein is CASSLRVESYNEQLF.

The rearrangement uses TRBV6-2 or TRBV6-3 and TRBJ2-5, with 7 bases identical to TRBD2. CDR3 length equals 15 residues. Germline lookup yields CDR1 MNHEY and CDR2 SVGEGT. The ends lost 11 bases at V and 0 bases at J; junction bases unmatched: 12. In DNA, the CDR3 is TGTGCCGACAGTTATTCCGGGACTAACCAAGAGACCCAGTACTTC. This translates into CADSYSGTNQETQYF.

In regard to this clonotype: At one of its ends the junction is not consistent with the germline gene, which may arise from a read error. This chain joins TRBV29-1 and TRBJ2-5; the match to TRBD2 covers 7 bases. The CDR3 spans 13 residues. Germline assignment: CDR1 SQVTM and CDR2 ANQGSEA. The CDR3 spells CSVGGRAAGTQYF. CDR3 sequence (DNA): TGTAGCGTTGGTGGGAGGGCCGCTGGAACCCAGTACTTC.